These 7 T cell receptor beta chains were all obtained from the same sample, sequenced in a study of blood T cell repertoires in COVID-19 (dated by TCRdb to about 2020). The library was prepared using the immunoSEQ multiplex PCR assay. TCRdb provides this immuneACCESS table in a form limited to in-frame rearrangements. Some clones are lacking; in checked studies, under half of them reflect an unresolved V gene, and why the rest are absent is not known. The sample table contains fewer than 500,000 clones; only one count was recorded for around 87% of them. More than 0.9% of the sample lies in the top ten. Sample: PBMCs or T cells enriched from blood (not recorded which). These receptors were collected from a woman in her twenties or thirties with acute COVID-19.

This chain links TRBV30 with TRBJ2-5; the match to TRBD2 covers 8 bases. This CDR3 is built from 15 residues. The ends lost 3 bases at V and 5 bases at J; junction bases unmatched: 11. Germline assignment: CDR1 GTSNPN and CDR2 SVGIG (reference sequence). CDR3 loop: CAWSLRGGSRETQYF. Here the CDR3 DNA reads TGTGCCTGGAGCCTGCGCGGGGGGTCGAGGGAGACCCAGTACTTC. The whole variable domain, remainder taken from reference TRBV30 and TRBJ2-5, is SQTIHQWPATLVQPVGSPLSLECTVEGTSNPNLYWYRQAAGRGLQLLFYSVGIGQISSEVPQNLSASRPQDRQFILSSKKLLLSDSGFYLCAWSLRGGSRETQYFGPGTRLLVL.

V usage is TRBV10-3 and J usage is TRBJ1-1; D is ambiguous. Looked up from germline, CDR1 is ENHRY and CDR2 is SYGVKD. The CDR3 totals 13 residues. The V gene lost 4 bases and the J gene lost 1 base, with 7 bases spanning the gap. CDR3 residues: CAISGSENTEAFF. CDR3 sequence (DNA): TGTGCCATCAGTGGAAGCGAGAACACTGAAGCTTTCTTT.

The V and J genes are TRBV3-1 (or the pseudogene TRBV3-2) and TRBJ2-2; D might be TRBD1 (5 bases). Trimming removed 0 bases at V and 3 bases at J, with 17 bases between. The CDR3 runs 18 residues. Germline V gene data show CDR1 as LGHDT and CDR2 as YNNKEL (reference sequence). CDR3 nucleotides: TGTGCCAGCAGCCAAGACCGTAGGACAACGCAGGACACCGGGGAGCTGTTTTTT. It yields the protein CASSQDRRTTQDTGELFF.

This chain links TRBV9 with TRBJ2-3; 14 bases line up with TRBD2. Germline values: CDR1 SGDLS, CDR2 YYNGEE. The CDR3 contains 18 residues. V gave up 3 bases and J gave up 3 bases; unmatched junction bases: 9. This chain's CDR3 is CASSDRLAGGRGTDTQYF. CDR3 sequence (DNA): TGTGCCAGCAGCGACCGACTAGCGGGGGGGCGGGGAACAGATACGCAGTATTTT.

The chain is built from TRBV19 and TRBJ1-2, with 7 bases matching TRBD1. Germline V CDR1 and CDR2: LNHDA, SQIVND (reference sequence). The V segment lost 5 bases and the J segment 6 bases; nucleotides outside the gene matches: 12. This CDR3 has 15 amino acids. The CDR3 loop is CASSPFDRVGHGYTF. As DNA, the CDR3 is TGTGCCAGTAGTCCGTTTGACAGGGTAGGCCATGGCTACACCTTC. Together with reference TRBV19 and TRBJ1-2, the CDR3 gives the full variable domain: DGGITQSPKYLFRKEGQNVTLSCEQNLNHDAMYWYRQDPGQGLRLIYYSQIVNDFQKGDIAEGYSVSREKKESFPLTVTSAQKNPTAFYLCASSPFDRVGHGYTFGSGTRLTVV.

The chain links TRBV7-2 to TRBJ2-2; 10 bases fit TRBD1. This CDR3 is built from 15 residues. Trimming cost V 1 base and J 6 bases; bases outside gene matches: 2. Germline V lookup: CDR1 SGHTA, CDR2 FQGNSA. The CDR3, as DNA: TGTGCCAGCAGCTTAGGGACAGGGGGGCCCGGGGAGCTGTTTTTT. Its translation: CASSLGTGGPGELFF. Full variable domain (missing parts from reference TRBV7-2 and TRBJ2-2): GAGVSQSPSNKVTEKGKDVELRCDPISGHTALYWYRQSLGQGLEFLIYFQGNSAPDKSGLPSDRFSAERTGGSVSTLTIQRTQQEDSAVYLCASSLGTGGPGELFFGEGSRLTVL.

The rearrangement links TRBV6-5 to TRBJ1-1; D is perhaps TRBD1 (5 bases). The CDR3 spans 14 residues. The V gene lost 4 bases and the J gene lost 1 base, with 10 bases spanning the gap. CDR1 and CDR2 from the germline V gene are MNHEY and SVGAGI. In DNA form, the CDR3 reads TGTGCCAGCAGTTTAGGGGCATCGAACACTGAAGCTTTCTTT. Residues: CASSLGASNTEAFF.